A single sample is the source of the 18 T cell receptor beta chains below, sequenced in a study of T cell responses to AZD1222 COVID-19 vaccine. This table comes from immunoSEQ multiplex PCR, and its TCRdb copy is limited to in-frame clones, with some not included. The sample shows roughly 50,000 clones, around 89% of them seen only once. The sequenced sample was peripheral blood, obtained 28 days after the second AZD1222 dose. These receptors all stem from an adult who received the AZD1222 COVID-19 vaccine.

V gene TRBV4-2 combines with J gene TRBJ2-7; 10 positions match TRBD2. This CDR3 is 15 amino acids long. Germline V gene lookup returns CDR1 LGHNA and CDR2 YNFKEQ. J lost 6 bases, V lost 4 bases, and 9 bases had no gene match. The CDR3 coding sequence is TGTGCCAGCAGCCCCGGGTCTAGCGGGAGCACCGAGCAGTACTTC. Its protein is CASSPGSSGSTEQYF.

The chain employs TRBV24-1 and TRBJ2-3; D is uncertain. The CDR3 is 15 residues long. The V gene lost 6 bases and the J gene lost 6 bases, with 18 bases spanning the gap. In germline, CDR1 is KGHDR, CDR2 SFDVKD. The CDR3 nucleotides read TGTGCCACCAGTACTACCCAACCCGTTCCCGATACGCAGTATTTT. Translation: CATSTTQPVPDTQYF.

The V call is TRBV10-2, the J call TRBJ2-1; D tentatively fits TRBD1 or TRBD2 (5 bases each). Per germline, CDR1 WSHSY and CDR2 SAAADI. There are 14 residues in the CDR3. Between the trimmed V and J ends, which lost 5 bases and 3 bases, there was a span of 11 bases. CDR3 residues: CASSSGRGYNEQFF. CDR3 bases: TGCGCCAGCAGTAGCGGTAGGGGCTACAATGAGCAGTTCTTC.

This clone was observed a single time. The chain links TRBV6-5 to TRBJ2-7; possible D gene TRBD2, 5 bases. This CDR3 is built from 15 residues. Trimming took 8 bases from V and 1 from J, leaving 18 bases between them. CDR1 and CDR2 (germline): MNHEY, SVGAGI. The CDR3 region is CASSKSGGPSYEQYF. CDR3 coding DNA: TGTGCCAGCTCCAAATCTGGAGGCCCGTCCTACGAGCAGTACTTC.

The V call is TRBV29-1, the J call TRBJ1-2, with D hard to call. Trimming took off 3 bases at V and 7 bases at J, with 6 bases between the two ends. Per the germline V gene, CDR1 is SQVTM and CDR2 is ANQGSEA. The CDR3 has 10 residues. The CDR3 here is CSVEVGGYTF. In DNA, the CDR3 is TGCAGCGTTGAGGTGGGTGGCTACACCTTC.

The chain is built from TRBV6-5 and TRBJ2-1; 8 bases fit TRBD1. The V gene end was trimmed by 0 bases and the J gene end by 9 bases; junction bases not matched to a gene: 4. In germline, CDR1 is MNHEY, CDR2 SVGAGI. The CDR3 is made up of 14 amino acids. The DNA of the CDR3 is TGTGCCAGCAGTTACTCGTCAGGGGGCGGTGAGCAGTTCTTC. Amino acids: CASSYSSGGGEQFF.

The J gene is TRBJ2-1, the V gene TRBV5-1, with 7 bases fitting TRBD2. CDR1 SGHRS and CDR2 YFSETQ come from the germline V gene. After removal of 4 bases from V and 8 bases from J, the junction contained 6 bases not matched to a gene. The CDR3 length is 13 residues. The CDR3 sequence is CASSATSDYEQFF. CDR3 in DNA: TGCGCCAGCAGCGCCACTAGCGACTATGAGCAGTTCTTC. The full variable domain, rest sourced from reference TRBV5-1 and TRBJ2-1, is KAGVTQTPRYLIKTRGQQVTLSCSPISGHRSVSWYQQTPGQGLQFLFEYFSETQRNKGNFPGRFSGRQFSNSRSEMNVSTLELGDSALYLCASSATSDYEQFFGPGTRLTVL.

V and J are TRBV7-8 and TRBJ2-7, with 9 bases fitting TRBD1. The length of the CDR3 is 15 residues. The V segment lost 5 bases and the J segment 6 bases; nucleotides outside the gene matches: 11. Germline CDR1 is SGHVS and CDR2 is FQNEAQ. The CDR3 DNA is TGTGCCAGCAGCCCACGGTCGGGACAGGGAATCGAGCAGTACTTC. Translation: CASSPRSGQGIEQYF.

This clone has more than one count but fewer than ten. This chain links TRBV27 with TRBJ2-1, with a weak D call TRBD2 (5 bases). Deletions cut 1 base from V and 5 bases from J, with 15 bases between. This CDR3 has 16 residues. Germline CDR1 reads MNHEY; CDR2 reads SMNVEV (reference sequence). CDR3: CASSLWLAGLNNEQFF. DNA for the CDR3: TGTGCCAGCAGTTTATGGCTAGCTGGGCTCAACAATGAGCAGTTCTTC.

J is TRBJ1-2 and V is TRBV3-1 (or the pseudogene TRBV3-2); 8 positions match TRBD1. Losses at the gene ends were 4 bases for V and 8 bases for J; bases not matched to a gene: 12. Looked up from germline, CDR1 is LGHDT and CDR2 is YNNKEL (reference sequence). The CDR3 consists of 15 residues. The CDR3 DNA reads TGTGCCAGCAGCCTTGGACAGGGCCGTGGGGGAGGCTACACCTTC. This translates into CASSLGQGRGGGYTF.

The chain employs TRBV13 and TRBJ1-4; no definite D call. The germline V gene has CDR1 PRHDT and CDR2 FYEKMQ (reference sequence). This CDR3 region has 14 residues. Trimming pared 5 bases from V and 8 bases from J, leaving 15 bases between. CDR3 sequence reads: CASSLITEGEKLFF. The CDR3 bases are TGTGCCAGCAGCCTGATCACGGAGGGCGAAAAACTGTTTTTT.

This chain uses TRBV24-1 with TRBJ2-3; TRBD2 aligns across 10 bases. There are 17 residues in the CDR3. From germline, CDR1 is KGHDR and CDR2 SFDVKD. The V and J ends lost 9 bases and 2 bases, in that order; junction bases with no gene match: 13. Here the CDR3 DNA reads TGTGCCACCCAAAGTCGGACTAGCGGTCGACACACAGATACGCAGTATTTT. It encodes CATQSRTSGRHTDTQYF.

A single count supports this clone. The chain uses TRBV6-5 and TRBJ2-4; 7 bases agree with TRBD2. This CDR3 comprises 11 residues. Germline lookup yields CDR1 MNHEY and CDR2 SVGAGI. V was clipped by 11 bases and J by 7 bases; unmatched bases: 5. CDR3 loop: CASGRENIQYF. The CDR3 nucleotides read TGTGCCTCAGGGAGGGAGAACATTCAGTACTTC.

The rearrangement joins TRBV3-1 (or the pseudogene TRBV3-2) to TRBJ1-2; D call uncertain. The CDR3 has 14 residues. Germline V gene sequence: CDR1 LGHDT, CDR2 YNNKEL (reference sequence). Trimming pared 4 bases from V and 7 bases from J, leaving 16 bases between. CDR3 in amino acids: CASSPTRTLPGYTF. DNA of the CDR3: TGTGCCAGCAGCCCGACAAGGACCCTACCTGGCTACACCTTC.

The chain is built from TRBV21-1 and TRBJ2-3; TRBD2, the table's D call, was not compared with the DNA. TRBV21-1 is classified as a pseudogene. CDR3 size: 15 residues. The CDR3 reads CASWGLAVPTDTQYF. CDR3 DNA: TGTGCCAGTTGGGGGCTAGCGGTACCCACAGATACGCAGTATTTT.

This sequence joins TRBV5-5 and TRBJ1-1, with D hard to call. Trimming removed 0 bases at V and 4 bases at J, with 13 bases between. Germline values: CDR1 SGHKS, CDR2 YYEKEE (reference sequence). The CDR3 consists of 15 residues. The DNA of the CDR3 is TGTGCCAGCAGCTTGGCTGGACCTCTGGTCACTGAAGCTTTCTTT. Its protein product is CASSLAGPLVTEAFF. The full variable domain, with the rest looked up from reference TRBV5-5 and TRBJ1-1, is DAGVTQSPTHLIKTRGQQVTLRCSPISGHKSVSWYQQVLGQGPQFIFQYYEKEERGRGNFPDRFSARQFPNYSSELNVNALLLGDSALYLCASSLAGPLVTEAFFGQGTRLTVV.

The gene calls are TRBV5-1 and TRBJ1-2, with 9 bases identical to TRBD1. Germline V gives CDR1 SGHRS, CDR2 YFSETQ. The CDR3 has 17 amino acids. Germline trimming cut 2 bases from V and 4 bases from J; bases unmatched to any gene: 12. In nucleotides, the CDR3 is TGCGCCAGCAGCTTAAACCCCGGGACAGGGTTGTTCTATGGCTACACCTTC. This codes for CASSLNPGTGLFYGYTF. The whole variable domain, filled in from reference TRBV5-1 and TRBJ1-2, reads KAGVTQTPRYLIKTRGQQVTLSCSPISGHRSVSWYQQTPGQGLQFLFEYFSETQRNKGNFPGRFSGRQFSNSRSEMNVSTLELGDSALYLCASSLNPGTGLFYGYTFGSGTRLTVV.

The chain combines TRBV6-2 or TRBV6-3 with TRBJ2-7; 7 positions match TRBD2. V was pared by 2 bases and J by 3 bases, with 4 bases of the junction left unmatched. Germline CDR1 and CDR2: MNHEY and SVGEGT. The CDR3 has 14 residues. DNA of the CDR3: TGTGCCAGCAGTTACCTGGCGGGAGACTACGAGCAGTACTTC. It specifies CASSYLAGDYEQYF.